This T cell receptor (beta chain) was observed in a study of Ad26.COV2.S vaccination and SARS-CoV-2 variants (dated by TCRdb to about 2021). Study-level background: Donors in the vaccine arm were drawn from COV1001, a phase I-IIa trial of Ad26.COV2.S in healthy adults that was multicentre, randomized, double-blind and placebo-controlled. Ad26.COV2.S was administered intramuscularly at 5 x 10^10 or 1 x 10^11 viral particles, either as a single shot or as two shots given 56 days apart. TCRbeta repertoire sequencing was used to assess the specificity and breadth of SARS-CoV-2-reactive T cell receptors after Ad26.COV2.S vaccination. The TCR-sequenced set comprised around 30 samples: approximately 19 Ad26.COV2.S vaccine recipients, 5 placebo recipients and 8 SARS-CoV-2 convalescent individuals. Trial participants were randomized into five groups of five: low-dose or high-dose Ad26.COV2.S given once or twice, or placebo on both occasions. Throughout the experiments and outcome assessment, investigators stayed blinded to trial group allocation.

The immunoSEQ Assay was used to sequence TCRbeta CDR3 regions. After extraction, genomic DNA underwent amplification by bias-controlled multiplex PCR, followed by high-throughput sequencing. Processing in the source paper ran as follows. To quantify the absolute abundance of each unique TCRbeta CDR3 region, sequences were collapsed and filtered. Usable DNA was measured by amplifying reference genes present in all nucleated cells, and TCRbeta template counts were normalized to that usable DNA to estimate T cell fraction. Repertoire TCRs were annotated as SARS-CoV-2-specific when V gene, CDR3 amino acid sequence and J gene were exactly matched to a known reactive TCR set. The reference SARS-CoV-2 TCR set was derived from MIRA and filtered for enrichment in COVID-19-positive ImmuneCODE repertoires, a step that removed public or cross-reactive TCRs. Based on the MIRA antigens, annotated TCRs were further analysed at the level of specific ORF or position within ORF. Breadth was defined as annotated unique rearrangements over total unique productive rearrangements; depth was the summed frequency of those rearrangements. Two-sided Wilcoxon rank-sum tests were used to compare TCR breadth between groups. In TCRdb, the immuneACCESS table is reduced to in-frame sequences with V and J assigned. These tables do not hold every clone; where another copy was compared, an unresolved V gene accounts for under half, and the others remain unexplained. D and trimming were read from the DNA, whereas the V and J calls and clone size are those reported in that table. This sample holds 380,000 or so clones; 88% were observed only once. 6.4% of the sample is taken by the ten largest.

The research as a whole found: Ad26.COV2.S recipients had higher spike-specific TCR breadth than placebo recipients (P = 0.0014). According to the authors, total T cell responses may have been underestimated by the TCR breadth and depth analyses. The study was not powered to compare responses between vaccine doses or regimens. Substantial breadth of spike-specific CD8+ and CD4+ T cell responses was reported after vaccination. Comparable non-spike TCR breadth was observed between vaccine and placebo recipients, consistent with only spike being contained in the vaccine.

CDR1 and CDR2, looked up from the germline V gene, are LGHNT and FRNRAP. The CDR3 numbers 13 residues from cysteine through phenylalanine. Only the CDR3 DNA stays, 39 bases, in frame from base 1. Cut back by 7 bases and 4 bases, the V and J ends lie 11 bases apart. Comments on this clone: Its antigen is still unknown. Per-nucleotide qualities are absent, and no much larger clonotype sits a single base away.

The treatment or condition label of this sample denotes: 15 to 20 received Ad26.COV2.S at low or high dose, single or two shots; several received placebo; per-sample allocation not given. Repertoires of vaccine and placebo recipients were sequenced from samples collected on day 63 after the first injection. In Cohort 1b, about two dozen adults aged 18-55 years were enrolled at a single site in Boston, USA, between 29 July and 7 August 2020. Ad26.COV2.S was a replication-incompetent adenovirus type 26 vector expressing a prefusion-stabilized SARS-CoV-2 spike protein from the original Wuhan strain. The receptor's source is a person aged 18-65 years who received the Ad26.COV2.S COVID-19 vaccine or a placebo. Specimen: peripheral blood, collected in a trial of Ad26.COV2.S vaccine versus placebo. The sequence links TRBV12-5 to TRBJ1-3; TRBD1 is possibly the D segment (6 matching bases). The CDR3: CASDFRGGNTIYF. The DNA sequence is TGTGCTAGTGACTTCAGGGGAGGAAACACCATATATTTT.